The 29 T cell receptor beta chains listed next were all sequenced from one sample in a study of blood T cells in healthy people across ages. A second about 7 to 11 cycle PCR used barcoded and J-beta primers. Using its own MiXCR run on the 5' RACE reads, TCRdb lists one record per CDR3 protein. The sample lists 700,000 to 900,000 distinct CDR3 sequences; 25% to 30% were seen once. This sample was also put to use in a study of T cells of mothers and their children.

The source material was blood. These receptors all come from a boy under 18 in good health.

This clonotype was recorded many times. V is TRBV7-9 and J is TRBJ2-1; tentatively, D is TRBD2 (5 bases). The length of the CDR3 is 16 residues. The ends were cut back, 4 bases at V and 0 bases at J, with 13 bases in the middle. CDR1 is SEHNR, CDR2 FQNEAQ, per germline (reference sequence). The CDR3 DNA reads as TGTGCCAGCAGCTCCCTAGCTGGGAGCTCCTACAATGAGCAGTTCTTC. Protein product: CASSSLAGSSYNEQFF.

The table lists this clonotype with a few counts. The chain carries TRBV19 and TRBJ1-5; 7 bases are shared with TRBD1. Germline V gives CDR1 LNHDA, CDR2 SQIVND (reference sequence). This CDR3 is 16 amino acids long. J gave up 0 bases and V 5 bases, and 7 bases lay outside the gene matches. Here the CDR3 reads CASSPWDRDSNQPQHF. The DNA for the CDR3 is TGTGCCAGTAGTCCCTGGGACAGAGATAGCAATCAGCCCCAGCATTTT.

Only a few counts were recorded for this clonotype. This chain uses TRBV3-1 with TRBJ1-4; D gene uncertain. CDR1 LGHDT and CDR2 YNNKEL come from the germline V gene (reference sequence). This CDR3 comprises 13 residues. Between the trimmed V and J ends, which lost 1 base and 11 bases, there was a span of 11 bases. CDR3 amino acids: CASSQAGISKLFF. The CDR3 DNA reads TGTGCCAGCAGCCAAGCGGGCATATCTAAACTGTTTTTT. The complete variable domain, with remaining parts taken from reference TRBV3-1 and TRBJ1-4, reads DTAVSQTPKYLVTQMGNDKSIKCEQNLGHDTMYWYKQDSKKFLKIMFSYNNKELIINETVPNRFSPKSPDKAHLNLHINSLELGDSAVYFCASSQAGISKLFFGSGTQLSVL.

The J gene is TRBJ2-5, the V gene TRBV5-1, with 8 bases aligning to TRBD2. The J call may not be correct, given that the DNA end is closer to TRBJ2-1. The CDR3 runs 15 residues. Germline V gives CDR1 SGHRS, CDR2 YFSETQ. The CDR3 nucleotides are TGCGCCAGCAGCTTGACCGCGGGGGGATCCAATGAGCAGTTCTTC. This encodes CASSLTAGGSNEQFF.

The chain uses TRBV10-1 and TRBJ2-1; 8 bases fit TRBD1. The CDR3 sequence is 12 residues long. Trimming took 10 bases from V and 4 from J; bases not matched to a gene: 3. Germline V gene data show CDR1 as WNHNN and CDR2 as SYGVQD (reference sequence). DNA for the CDR3: TGCGCCACCGGGACAGGTTACAATGAGCAGTTCTTC. This gives the protein CATGTGYNEQFF.

This clonotype has only a few counts. The V call is TRBV5-1, the J call TRBJ2-3; 7 nucleotides match TRBD1. With 7 bases clipped from V and 2 bases from J, the junction kept 7 bases outside the gene matches. Germline V gives CDR1 SGHRS, CDR2 YFSETQ. The CDR3 extends over 14 amino acids. The CDR3 loop reads CASGTTGSTDTQYF. CDR3 sequence (DNA): TGCGCCAGCGGAACGACAGGGTCCACAGATACGCAGTATTTT.

V usage is TRBV28 and J usage is TRBJ1-5; no clear D. Trimming removed 4 bases from V and 5 bases from J, with 15 bases in between. Germline CDR1 MDHEN, CDR2 SYDVKM. The CDR3 consists of 15 residues. The CDR3 loop reads CASSYGSGGDQPQHF. In DNA form, the CDR3 reads TGTGCCAGCAGTTATGGCTCCGGAGGCGATCAGCCCCAGCATTTT.

The chain has TRBV12-3 or TRBV12-4 and TRBJ2-7; D might be TRBD1 (5 bases). The length of the CDR3 is 15 residues. Trimming stripped 5 bases from V and 0 bases from J, with 14 bases between. The CDR3 region is CASSARDSSSYEQYF. CDR3 DNA: TGTGCCAGCAGTGCTCGCGACAGCAGCTCCTACGAGCAGTACTTC.

This clonotype was observed a few times. This sequence joins TRBV6-6 and TRBJ1-6, with unresolved D. From germline, CDR1 is MNHNY and CDR2 SVGAGI (reference sequence). This CDR3 is 16 amino acids long. V was trimmed by 0 bases and J by 5 bases, leaving 11 bases between them. CDR3 amino acids: CASSYSGGGNNSPLHF. In nucleotides, the CDR3 is TGTGCCAGCAGTTACTCGGGTGGCGGCAATAATTCACCCCTCCACTTT.

J is TRBJ2-7 and V is TRBV20-1, with 7 bases aligning to TRBD1. CDR3 size: 13 residues. The germline gives CDR1 DFQATT, CDR2 SNEGSKA (reference sequence). Trimming removed 7 bases from V and 3 bases from J; junction bases left unmatched: 9. The CDR3, as DNA: TGCAGTGTTCAGGGACAGCCGGGCTACGAGCAGTACTTC. Translating it yields CSVQGQPGYEQYF.

This clonotype has just a few counts. The rearrangement joins TRBV12-3 or TRBV12-4 to TRBJ1-2; 8 bases align to TRBD1. The CDR3 totals 13 residues. The J segment lost 8 bases and the V segment lost 6 bases, leaving 8 bases of the junction unmatched. The CDR3 protein is CASRSTGDGGYTF. CDR3 in DNA: TGTGCCAGCAGGTCGACAGGGGACGGGGGCTACACCTTC.

The J gene is TRBJ2-5, the V gene TRBV6-2 or TRBV6-3; the D call may be TRBD1 or TRBD2 (5 bases each). The CDR3 has 17 residues. CDR1 is MNHEY, CDR2 SVGEGT, per germline. V dropped 2 bases and J dropped 5 bases, with 21 bases sitting between them. CDR3 residues: CASSYATLGLRDETQYF. For the CDR3, the DNA is TGTGCCAGCAGTTACGCAACCCTTGGTCTAAGGGACGAGACCCAGTACTTC.

This clonotype turned up a few times. Its ends do not fully match the called genes, so a read error is possible. The rearrangement links TRBV7-2 to TRBJ2-7, with 7 bases that match TRBD1. The CDR3 has 12 amino acids. Looked up from germline, CDR1 is SGHTA and CDR2 is FQGNSA. The CDR3 spells CASSTQGLEQYF. CDR3 nucleotides: TGTGCCAGCAGCACACAGGGGCTCGAGCAGTATTTC.

This clonotype was counted between two and nine times. This chain uses TRBV6-6 with TRBJ1-1; a possible D gene is TRBD1 (5 bases). The germline gives CDR1 MNHNY, CDR2 SVGAGI (reference sequence). The CDR3 contains 13 residues. Trimming removed 6 bases at V and 10 bases at J, with 18 bases between. Here the CDR3 reads CASRTGTPSGAFF. The CDR3 coding sequence is TGTGCCAGCAGAACCGGGACCCCATCTGGAGCTTTCTTT.

V gene TRBV7-3 combines with J gene TRBJ2-5; 12 bases are shared with TRBD1. CDR1 is SGHTA and CDR2 is FQGTGA in the germline V gene. CDR3 size: 16 residues. V was pared by 2 bases and J by 5 bases, with 6 bases of the junction left unmatched. The DNA of the CDR3 is TGTGCCAGCAGCTTATCGGGACAGGGGGCTCGGGAGACCCAGTACTTC. Amino acid sequence: CASSLSGQGARETQYF.

This clonotype has only a few counts. This chain connects TRBV6-5 to TRBJ1-3; 8 bases are shared with TRBD1. The V and J ends lost 6 bases and 4 bases, in that order; junction bases with no gene match: 8. The germline gives CDR1 MNHEY, CDR2 SVGAGI. The CDR3 runs 15 residues. The CDR3 region is CASSSTGEGGNTIYF. The CDR3 coding sequence is TGTGCCAGCAGCTCGACAGGGGAGGGAGGAAACACCATATATTTT.

This clonotype was seen a handful of times. J is TRBJ2-5 and V is TRBV7-3; 9 nucleotides match TRBD2. J lost 3 bases, V lost 1 base, and 9 bases had no gene match. Per germline, CDR1 SGHTA and CDR2 FQGTGA. The CDR3 sequence is 17 residues long. The CDR3 is CASSLKGSGGYEETQYF. As DNA, the CDR3 is TGTGCCAGCAGCTTAAAAGGCAGCGGGGGGTACGAAGAGACCCAGTACTTC.

This clonotype was observed a handful of times. The chain joins TRBV3-1 to TRBJ1-1; D gene uncertain. Germline-derived CDR1 and CDR2 are LGHDT and YNNKEL (reference sequence). The CDR3 loop spans 13 amino acids. V was trimmed by 8 bases and J by 1 base, leaving 11 bases between them. DNA for the CDR3: TGTGCCAGCGCCGAGCGGGCGAACACTGAAGCTTTCTTT. Translating it yields CASAERANTEAFF.

This chain joins TRBV3-1 and TRBJ2-1; no clear D. Trimming removed 3 bases at V and 2 bases at J, with 8 bases between. CDR1 LGHDT and CDR2 YNNKEL come from the germline V gene (reference sequence). The CDR3 runs to 14 residues. The CDR3 DNA reads as TGTGCCAGCAGCCAGGGTTCTGCCTACAATGAGCAGTTCTTC. This translates into CASSQGSAYNEQFF.

The rearrangement joins TRBV4-2 to TRBJ1-2; a possible D gene is TRBD1 (6 bases). The CDR3 extends over 16 amino acids. The germline V gene has CDR1 LGHNA and CDR2 YNFKEQ. Trimming removed 0 bases at V and 3 bases at J, with 14 bases between. CDR3 sequence reads: CASSQDEQGGYYGYTF. The CDR3 nucleotides are TGTGCCAGCAGCCAAGATGAACAGGGAGGGTACTATGGCTACACCTTC.

This chain connects TRBV19 to TRBJ2-3, with D unclear. The CDR3 length is 16 residues. Germline CDR1 and CDR2: LNHDA and SQIVND (reference sequence). V gave up 5 bases and J gave up 6 bases, with 21 bases separating them. CDR3 nucleotide sequence: TGTGCCAGTAGTCTGCCCACCCTGGGCCCTTCCGATACGCAGTATTTT. Translation: CASSLPTLGPSDTQYF.

V is TRBV7-9 and J is TRBJ2-1; no definite D call. Germline CDR1 SEHNR, CDR2 FQNEAQ (reference sequence). V gave up 5 bases and J gave up 3 bases, with 8 bases separating them. The CDR3 is made up of 13 amino acids. DNA of the CDR3: TGTGCCAGCAGCAGAACAGACTACAATGAGCAGTTCTTC. This codes for CASSRTDYNEQFF.

There are a few counts of this clonotype. The CDR3, as DNA: TGTGCCAGCAGTGAAGCGCGACAGGGGAATGGCTACACCTTC. Protein sequence: CASSEARQGNGYTF. The chain has TRBV2 and TRBJ1-2, with 8 bases that match TRBD1. Looked up from germline, CDR1 is SNHLY and CDR2 is FYNNEI. The CDR3 runs to 14 residues. The V and J ends lost 0 bases and 6 bases, in that order; junction bases with no gene match: 3.

V is TRBV6-1 and J is TRBJ1-5, with D perhaps TRBD1 (5 bases). The CDR3 contains 15 residues. The germline CDR1 and CDR2 sequences are MNHNS and SASEGT. Trimming shortened V by 6 bases and J by 2 bases, and 14 bases separated the two germline ends. The DNA for the CDR3 is TGTGCCAGCAGCCGGGGCGGTATGGGCAATCAGCCCCAGCATTTT. It is translated as CASSRGGMGNQPQHF.

This clonotype was picked up a small number of times. This chain links TRBV11-1 with TRBJ2-1; D remains unclear. Germline values: CDR1 SGHAT, CDR2 FQDESV (reference sequence). V was clipped by 1 base and J by 5 bases, with 15 bases between them. The CDR3 is 16 residues long. The CDR3 bases are TGTGCCAGCAGCTTAGGGGCGCAACAAACCGACAATGAGCAGTTCTTC. This translates into CASSLGAQQTDNEQFF.

The chain recombines TRBV5-6 with TRBJ2-7; no clear D gene. Germline V gene lookup returns CDR1 SGHDT and CDR2 YYEEEE. This CDR3 has 13 amino acids. Trimming took 5 bases from V and 4 from J, leaving 13 bases between them. The CDR3 loop reads CASSLMSDYEQYF. Written as DNA, the CDR3 is TGTGCCAGCAGTCTCATGTCGGATTACGAGCAGTACTTC.

This clonotype was picked up a small number of times. The rearrangement joins TRBV29-1 to TRBJ1-3; D is unclear. The CDR3 contains 13 residues. In germline, CDR1 is SQVTM, CDR2 ANQGSEA. Trimming stripped 1 base from V and 4 bases from J, with 8 bases between. CDR3 sequence reads: CSVEGPGGNTIYF. The DNA for the CDR3 is TGCAGCGTTGAAGGGCCCGGAGGAAACACCATATATTTT.

V and J are TRBV5-1 and TRBJ1-2, with 7 bases aligning to TRBD1. With V trimmed by 2 bases and J by 2 bases, 3 bases remained unmatched. The V gene's germline CDR1 is SGHRS and CDR2 YFSETQ. The CDR3 has 14 residues. The CDR3 loop reads CASSLGQANYGYTF. The CDR3 nucleotides read TGCGCCAGCAGCTTAGGACAGGCAAACTATGGCTACACCTTC.

The gene calls are TRBV10-3 and TRBJ1-3; no clear D gene. This CDR3 region has 11 residues. The germline CDR1 and CDR2 sequences are ENHRY and SYGVKD. V was shortened by 8 bases and J by 4 bases, with 6 bases between the two germline ends. CDR3 amino acids: CAIEAGNTIYF. DNA for the CDR3: TGTGCCATCGAAGCGGGAAACACCATATATTTT.